These T cell receptor beta chains were read from a single sample in a study of molecular identifiers for immune sequencing clone quantification. TCRdb recomputed calls from the PCR reads with MiXCR, one row per CDR3 protein. The sample has hundreds of thousands of distinct CDR3 sequences, about 25% seen once. The sequenced sample was naive CD8+ T cells from blood, with Jurkat cell RNA spiked in. These receptors all stem from a human donor in good health. Some libraries in this study had Jurkat cell RNA spiked in. CDR3s leave out the opening cysteine and the closing phenylalanine or tryptophan. The D gene is left open where the match is weak.

TRBD2,TRBJ2-1,TRBV6-5,ASSPEASGDSDEQF
NA,TRBJ1-2,TRBV6-2/TRBV6-3,ASSPGKYYGYT
TRBD1,TRBJ2-3,TRBV20-1,SATSDREDTQY
TRBD2,TRBJ2-7,TRBV5-1,ASSFREAEQY
NA,TRBJ2-1,TRBV4-3,ASSQDNYGAYNEQF
NA,TRBJ2-3,TRBV7-9,ASSFVRDGDTQY
NA,TRBJ2-3,TRBV30,AWSPGTADTQY
NA,TRBJ1-2,TRBV29-1,SVEVAAGRYGYT
TRBD1,TRBJ1-1,TRBV7-9,ASSQGTGTNTEAF
NA,TRBJ2-1,TRBV27,ASSLVSPNPYNEQF
TRBD2,TRBJ2-3,TRBV18,ASSLASGSVH
NA,TRBJ2-5,TRBV5-1,ASSLVFEDVQETQY
NA,TRBJ2-4,TRBV4-2,ASSQATSRNIQY
NA,TRBJ2-1,TRBV29-1,SVFPGPLGNEQF
TRBD2,TRBJ2-3,TRBV28,ASSSRVAGNPADTQY
NA,TRBJ2-3,TRBV13,ASSPGRGSTDTQY